Following are 18 T cell receptor beta chains from one sample sequenced in a study of post-analysis software for immune sequencing data. Carried by the TCR beta cDNA libraries were unique molecular identifiers. MiXCR was run by TCRdb on the PCR reads, yielding one entry per CDR3 protein. The sample contains roughly 600,000 distinct CDR3 sequences, roughly 40% of which appear only once. Regarding the study as a whole: Controls had lower frequencies than patients of five or six TRBV segments, which included TRBV5-6, TRBV5-1 and TRBV20-1.

These receptors are not linked to any known antigen. What was sequenced was blood. These receptors originate from a girl aged 5 to 17 with multiple sclerosis.

This clonotype appeared a few times. The chain combines TRBV12-3 or TRBV12-4 with TRBJ2-1, with no clear D. V was shortened by 5 bases and J by 6 bases, with 5 bases between the two germline ends. The CDR3 length is 11 residues. The CDR3 region has the DNA TGTGCCAGCAGTGGACCCAATGAGCAGTTCTTC. Encoded protein: CASSGPNEQFF.

This chain connects TRBV12-3 or TRBV12-4 to TRBJ2-1; maybe TRBD2 (5 bases). The CDR3 spans 14 residues. Trimming pared 4 bases from V and 8 bases from J, leaving 15 bases between. The CDR3 region has the DNA TGTGCCAGCAGTTCCCTAGCCGAAGGCGATGAGCAGTTCTTC. Amino acid sequence: CASSSLAEGDEQFF.

This clonotype has just one count. This chain connects TRBV6-2 or TRBV6-3 to TRBJ1-1; D is ambiguous. Deletions cut 7 bases from V and 1 base from J, with 7 bases between. Germline V gives CDR1 MNHEY, CDR2 SVGEGT. The CDR3 consists of 12 residues. CDR3 region: CASKDSNTEAFF. CDR3 in DNA: TGTGCCAGCAAGGACTCGAACACTGAAGCTTTCTTT.

This chain links TRBV5-4 with TRBJ1-1; no clear D gene. The CDR3 runs 16 residues. Germline CDR1 is SGHNT and CDR2 is YYREEE (reference sequence). V was clipped by 0 bases and J by 6 bases, with 18 bases between them. This chain's CDR3 is CASSLAVWGSGPEAFF. The CDR3 region has the DNA TGTGCCAGCAGCTTGGCCGTGTGGGGTAGCGGCCCTGAAGCTTTCTTT.

The gene calls are TRBV7-2 and TRBJ2-1; 7 positions agree with TRBD2. Germline V CDR1 and CDR2: SGHTA, FQGNSA. The CDR3 runs 15 residues. J gave up 3 bases and V 2 bases, and 4 bases lay outside the gene matches. The CDR3 spells CASSLSGMVYNEQFF. In DNA, the CDR3 is TGTGCCAGCAGCTTAAGCGGGATGGTCTACAATGAGCAGTTCTTC.

This clonotype has just one count. The CDR3 here is CAISDELVEGRADTQYF. CDR3 coding DNA: TGTGCCATCAGTGATGAACTGGTGGAGGGGAGGGCAGATACGCAGTATTTT. The rearrangement uses TRBV10-3 and TRBJ2-3, with TRBD2 matching 7 bases. With 3 bases clipped from V and 4 bases from J, the junction kept 13 bases outside the gene matches. CDR3 size: 17 residues. CDR1 and CDR2 (germline): ENHRY, SYGVKD.

This clonotype was seen just once. The chain recombines TRBV30 with TRBJ2-3, with 7 nucleotides matching TRBD2. The CDR3 totals 13 residues. Germline V gene data show CDR1 as GTSNPN and CDR2 as SVGIG (reference sequence). V trimming: 3 bases; J trimming: 0 bases; junction bases outside the gene matches: 0. CDR3 in DNA: TGTGCCTGGAGGGGGGGGAGCACAGATACGCAGTATTTT. It specifies CAWRGGSTDTQYF.

A few counts support this clonotype. The V gene is TRBV5-1, the J gene TRBJ2-1; TRBD2 is a possible D gene (6 bases). The CDR3 covers 16 residues. Trimming removed 6 bases at V and 4 bases at J, with 20 bases between. The germline V gene has CDR1 SGHRS and CDR2 YFSETQ. The DNA for the CDR3 is TGCGCCAGCAATGGCAGGAAGTTCGGGGGATACAATGAGCAGTTCTTC. Protein: CASNGRKFGGYNEQFF.

V and J are TRBV6-2 or TRBV6-3 and TRBJ2-3, with 10 bases lining up with TRBD1. Germline loops: CDR1 MNHEY, CDR2 SVGEGT. J gave up 4 bases and V 6 bases, and 7 bases lay outside the gene matches. CDR3 length equals 15 residues. In nucleotides, the CDR3 is TGTGCCAGCAGCCCCGGGACAGGGGTTGCAGATACGCAGTATTTT. Protein sequence: CASSPGTGVADTQYF.

This clonotype was detected a few times. CDR3 amino acids: CSARGTEPYEQYF. DNA of the CDR3: TGCAGTGCTAGAGGGACAGAGCCCTACGAGCAGTACTTC. The chain uses TRBV20-1 and TRBJ2-7; a weak D match, TRBD1 (6 bases). The CDR3 consists of 13 residues. V shed 1 base and J shed 2 bases, with 9 bases lying between them. CDR1 is DFQATT, CDR2 SNEGSKA, per germline (reference sequence).

The rearrangement links TRBV12-3 or TRBV12-4 to TRBJ2-3, with a tentative D call TRBD2 (5 bases). Deletions cut 8 bases from V and 4 bases from J, with 10 bases between. The CDR3 spans 12 residues. CDR3 in DNA: TGTGCCAGCGCGCCTAGCCCAGATACGCAGTATTTT. Translating gives CASAPSPDTQYF.

The V call is TRBV27, the J call TRBJ2-1; 10 nucleotides match TRBD2. Germline V gene sequence: CDR1 MNHEY, CDR2 SMNVEV (reference sequence). Trimming removed 3 bases from V and 7 bases from J; junction bases left unmatched: 15. CDR3 length equals 18 residues. CDR3 DNA: TGTGCCAGCAGTTTCAACTACGCTAGCGGGAGATACGGGAATGAGCAGTTCTTC. This encodes CASSFNYASGRYGNEQFF.

This clonotype was detected a few times. This sequence joins TRBV5-6 and TRBJ1-2, with a weak D call TRBD1 (6 bases). V was cut by 0 bases and J by 6 bases, with 9 bases left in between. The germline gives CDR1 SGHDT, CDR2 YYEEEE. This CDR3 is 13 amino acids long. The CDR3 is CASSLVGGHGYTF. The CDR3 DNA sequence: TGTGCCAGCAGCTTGGTGGGGGGGCATGGCTACACCTTC.

The chain has TRBV3-1 and TRBJ1-1; D is unclear. CDR1 and CDR2 from the germline V gene are LGHDT and YNNKEL (reference sequence). This CDR3 spans 11 amino acids. Trimming cost V 10 bases and J 1 base, with 7 bases left between them. This CDR3 is CATGPNTEAFF. CDR3 DNA: TGTGCCACCGGGCCGAACACTGAAGCTTTCTTT.

The rearrangement joins TRBV29-1 to TRBJ2-5; 7 positions match TRBD2. The DNA end is a closer match to TRBJ2-7, so the J assignment may be wrong. Germline CDR1 SQVTM, CDR2 ANQGSEA. This CDR3 is 12 amino acids long. Here the CDR3 DNA reads TGCAGCGCGGAGCTTGGGGGGGACGAGCAGTACTTC. As protein: CSAELGGDEQYF.

This sequence joins TRBV7-8 and TRBJ2-4; 13 bases match TRBD2. The DNA end favors TRBJ2-7, so the J call may be wrong. CDR3 length: 16 residues. CDR1 and CDR2 (germline): SGHVS, FQNEAQ. This CDR3 reads CASSLVGLAGDYEQYF. As DNA, the CDR3 is TGTGCCAGCAGCTTAGTCGGACTAGCGGGGGACTACGAGCAGTACTTC.

The chain couples TRBV4-1 to TRBJ1-5; 9 bases fit TRBD1. CDR3 length: 16 amino acids. CDR1 is MGHRA, CDR2 YSYEKL, per germline. The V segment lost 6 bases and the J segment 2 bases; nucleotides outside the gene matches: 8. CDR3 residues: CASRDATGGGNQPQHF. The CDR3 DNA reads as TGCGCCAGCAGAGACGCGACAGGGGGAGGCAATCAGCCCCAGCATTTT.

This clonotype was seen just once. The genes are TRBV7-9 and TRBJ2-1; 8 nucleotides align to TRBD2. Germline V CDR1 and CDR2: SEHNR, FQNEAQ (reference sequence). The CDR3 totals 14 residues. V shed 1 base and J 8 bases; nucleotides not matched to a gene: 4. The CDR3: CASSLERGHDEQFF. As DNA, the CDR3 is TGTGCCAGCAGCTTAGAGCGGGGGCACGATGAGCAGTTCTTC.